The 10 T cell receptor beta chains reported below all come from one sample, sequenced in a study of post-analysis software for immune sequencing data. Findings and limits, study-wide: Patients had higher frequencies than controls of about five TRBV segments, including TRBV5-6, TRBV5-1 and TRBV20-1.

The antigens of these receptors remain unknown. Unique molecular identifiers were carried by the TCR beta cDNA libraries. Each CDR3 protein is one row after TCRdb ran MiXCR on the PCR reads. The profile shows roughly 670,000 distinct CDR3 sequences, 55% to 60% of them singletons. Sequenced: blood. These receptors came from a girl aged 2 to 10 with multiple sclerosis.

This chain connects TRBV29-1 to TRBJ2-7, with 9 positions matching TRBD2. CDR1 is SQVTM, CDR2 ANQGSEA, per germline. CDR3 length: 13 amino acids. V was clipped by 7 bases and J by 6 bases; unmatched bases: 10. The CDR3 loop is CSADREAGGEQYF. The CDR3 region has the DNA TGCAGCGCTGACAGGGAAGCGGGAGGCGAGCAGTACTTC.

The rearrangement links TRBV20-1 to TRBJ2-2, with D perhaps matching TRBD1 (5 bases). V lost 2 bases and J 6 bases, leaving 16 bases between the germline ends. The V gene's germline CDR1 is DFQATT and CDR2 SNEGSKA (reference sequence). CDR3 length: 15 amino acids. The CDR3 here is CSARKVVQGPGELFF. The DNA of the CDR3 is TGCAGTGCTAGAAAGGTCGTGCAGGGCCCCGGGGAGCTGTTTTTT.

This rearrangement joins TRBV11-2 to TRBJ1-1, with TRBD1 as a possible D gene (5 bases). The germline V and J ends were trimmed by 5 bases and 4 bases, with 14 bases remaining between them. Per the germline V gene, CDR1 is SGHAT and CDR2 is FQNNGV. The CDR3 loop spans 14 amino acids. In DNA, the CDR3 is TGTGCCAGCAGCCCCGGGACGAGAGGCACTGAAGCTTTCTTT. Encoded protein: CASSPGTRGTEAFF. The entire variable domain, with the rest obtained from reference TRBV11-2 and TRBJ1-1, is as follows: EAGVAQSPRYKIIEKRQSVAFWCNPISGHATLYWYQQILGQGPKLLIQFQNNGVVDDSQLPKDRFSAERLKGVDSTLKIQPAKLEDSAVYLCASSPGTRGTEAFFGQGTRLTVV.

The chain uses TRBV28 and TRBJ1-2; weak D call: TRBD1 (5 bases). V was pared by 7 bases and J by 8 bases, with 23 bases between. Per germline, CDR1 MDHEN and CDR2 SYDVKM. The CDR3 has 15 residues. The DNA of the CDR3 is TGTGCCAGCAACTCCCGCAGACGGGGTGGGGGGGGCTACACCTTC. This sequence encodes CASNSRRRGGGGYTF.

This clonotype has more than one count but fewer than ten. This chain joins TRBV7-9 and TRBJ2-3; TRBD2 aligns across 9 bases. This CDR3 spans 14 amino acids. Trimming removed 8 bases from V and 5 bases from J; junction bases left unmatched: 8. In germline, CDR1 is SEHNR, CDR2 FQNEAQ (reference sequence). CDR3 sequence reads: CASFASGVRDTQYF. CDR3 DNA: TGTGCCAGCTTCGCTAGCGGGGTTCGAGATACGCAGTATTTT.

The chain has TRBV3-1 and TRBJ1-5, with a weak D call TRBD1 (6 bases). The germline V and J ends were trimmed by 0 bases and 4 bases, with 16 bases remaining between them. CDR3 size: 17 residues. Looked up from germline, CDR1 is LGHDT and CDR2 is YNNKEL (reference sequence). The CDR3 here is CASSQEAPDRLNQPQHF. CDR3 in DNA: TGTGCCAGCAGCCAAGAAGCGCCCGACAGGTTAAATCAGCCCCAGCATTTT.

V gene TRBV6-5 combines with J gene TRBJ2-7, with 8 nucleotides matching TRBD2. The J segment lost 2 bases and the V segment lost 5 bases, leaving 5 bases of the junction unmatched. Germline-derived CDR1 and CDR2 are MNHEY and SVGAGI. The CDR3 length is 14 residues. The CDR3 coding sequence is TGTGCCAGCAGTACCCTAGCGGGCCCCTACGAGCAGTACTTC. Its translation: CASSTLAGPYEQYF.

The chain carries TRBV29-1 and TRBJ2-3, with D tentatively TRBD2 (6 bases). The germline V gene has CDR1 SQVTM and CDR2 ANQGSEA. The ends were cut back, 0 bases at V and 2 bases at J, with 12 bases in the middle. This CDR3 contains 15 residues. The CDR3 here is CSVEEGGGITDTQYF. The CDR3 nucleotides are TGCAGCGTTGAAGAAGGTGGGGGGATCACAGATACGCAGTATTTT.

V usage is TRBV5-1 and J usage is TRBJ2-1; a weak D match, TRBD2 (6 bases). The CDR3 is made up of 12 amino acids. Between the trimmed V and J ends, which lost 1 base and 13 bases, there was a span of 12 bases. Germline CDR1 reads SGHRS; CDR2 reads YFSETQ. CDR3 protein: CASSLLGGVQFF. As DNA, the CDR3 is TGCGCCAGCAGCTTGTTAGGAGGGGTTCAGTTCTTC.

The chain recombines TRBV20-1 with TRBJ2-3; D is ambiguous. The V end was cut by 1 base, the J end by 9 bases, with 11 bases between. The CDR3 contains 12 residues. Per the germline V gene, CDR1 is DFQATT and CDR2 is SNEGSKA (reference sequence). The CDR3 region has the DNA TGCAGTGCTAGAGTTTCTGGCAGCACGCAGTATTTT. As protein: CSARVSGSTQYF.